The 11 T cell receptor beta chains in this list originate from one sample, sequenced in a study of blood T cell repertoires in COVID-19. Sequenced by immunoSEQ multiplex PCR; TCRdb stores in-frame clones only, minus some. The sample has fewer than 200,000 clones, over 80% seen once. Material for sequencing was PBMCs or T cells enriched from blood (not recorded which). The source is a woman in her forties or fifties who had recovered from COVID-19.

Turning to this clone: The identical CDR3 is also encoded by other nucleotide sequences in the sample. V and J are TRBV5-1 and TRBJ1-1, with D possibly being TRBD1 (5 bases). The CDR3 is made up of 14 amino acids. Germline-derived CDR1 and CDR2 are SGHRS and YFSETQ. V was clipped by 0 bases and J by 3 bases, with 9 bases between them. This chain's CDR3 is CASSLGTGDTEAFF. In DNA form, the CDR3 reads TGCGCCAGCAGCTTGGGGACGGGGGACACTGAAGCTTTCTTT.

The chain carries TRBV10-1 and TRBJ2-1; D unresolved. Germline V gives CDR1 WNHNN, CDR2 SYGVQD (reference sequence). The V and J ends lost 4 bases and 3 bases respectively, with 10 bases between them. The CDR3 extends over 14 amino acids. The CDR3 spells CASSGQSLYNEQFF. In DNA, the CDR3 is TGCGCCAGCAGTGGTCAGTCCCTCTACAATGAGCAGTTCTTC.

This clone occurred a few times. The chain recombines TRBV7-9 with TRBJ1-1; D might be TRBD1 (5 bases). Germline loops: CDR1 SEHNR, CDR2 FQNEAQ (reference sequence). The CDR3 consists of 14 residues. V was trimmed by 6 bases and J by 3 bases, leaving 14 bases between them. DNA for the CDR3: TGTGCCAGCAGACCGGGACGGGACTACACTGAAGCTTTCTTT. This encodes CASRPGRDYTEAFF.

This clone was counted a few times. This sequence joins TRBV18 and TRBJ1-6; D is unclear. CDR3 length equals 16 residues. The germline gives CDR1 KGHSH, CDR2 LQKENI. V lost 3 bases to trimming and J lost 4 bases, with 13 bases between them. The CDR3 spells CASSPVARGYNSPLHF. The DNA of the CDR3 is TGTGCCAGCTCACCGGTAGCCCGGGGTTATAATTCACCCCTCCACTTT.

The V call is TRBV3-1 (or the pseudogene TRBV3-2), the J call TRBJ2-1, with 9 bases aligning to TRBD1. After removal of 6 bases from V and 4 bases from J, the junction contained 4 bases not matched to a gene. Germline-derived CDR1 and CDR2 are LGHDT and YNNKEL (reference sequence). The CDR3 extends over 14 amino acids. CDR3 loop: CASRNRGLYNEQFF. The CDR3 DNA is TGTGCCAGCAGGAACAGGGGGCTTTACAATGAGCAGTTCTTC.

V and J are TRBV11-2 and TRBJ2-5; 10 nucleotides agree with TRBD2. This CDR3 is 16 amino acids long. J was trimmed by 5 bases and V by 1 base; bases with no gene match: 7. Germline assignment: CDR1 SGHAT and CDR2 FQNNGV. This chain's CDR3 is CASSLGSGGRSETQYF. The DNA of the CDR3 is TGTGCCAGCAGCTTAGGTAGCGGGGGGCGGTCGGAGACCCAGTACTTC. The whole variable domain, remainder taken from reference TRBV11-2 and TRBJ2-5, is EAGVAQSPRYKIIEKRQSVAFWCNPISGHATLYWYQQILGQGPKLLIQFQNNGVVDDSQLPKDRFSAERLKGVDSTLKIQPAKLEDSAVYLCASSLGSGGRSETQYFGPGTRLLVL.

This clone was seen only a few times. The chain is built from TRBV9 and TRBJ2-1, with D tentatively TRBD1 (6 bases). CDR3 length equals 14 residues. Looked up from germline, CDR1 is SGDLS and CDR2 is YYNGEE. Trimming left V 3 bases short and J 5 bases short, with 12 bases between. The CDR3 here is CASSALQGNNEQFF. CDR3 coding DNA: TGTGCCAGCAGCGCGTTACAGGGCAACAATGAGCAGTTCTTC.

The CDR3 spells CASSLGRWEIHTF. In DNA form, the CDR3 reads TGTGCCAGCAGCTTAGGCCGGTGGGAGATCCACACCTTC. The chain couples TRBV13 to TRBJ1-2; D not certain. CDR1 PRHDT and CDR2 FYEKMQ come from the germline V gene (reference sequence). The CDR3 has 13 residues. The V end was cut by 0 bases, the J end by 12 bases, with 14 bases between.

V usage is TRBV12-3 or TRBV12-4 and J usage is TRBJ1-3; no firm D call. The germline V and J ends were trimmed by 9 bases and 2 bases, with 11 bases remaining between them. CDR3 size: 13 residues. CDR3 in DNA: TGTGCCAGTAAACGCGGGACTGGAAACACCATATATTTT. Encoded protein: CASKRGTGNTIYF.

The rearrangement uses TRBV7-9 and TRBJ2-2; the match to TRBD1 covers 7 bases. This CDR3 has 14 amino acids. The J segment lost 0 bases and the V segment lost 7 bases, leaving 2 bases of the junction unmatched. The germline gives CDR1 SEHNR, CDR2 FQNEAQ (reference sequence). The CDR3 here is CASKGTANTGELFF. As DNA, the CDR3 is TGTGCCAGCAAGGGGACAGCGAACACCGGGGAGCTGTTTTTT. The full variable domain, completed using reference TRBV7-9 and TRBJ2-2, is DTGVSQNPRHKITKRGQNVTFRCDPISEHNRLYWYRQTLGQGPEFLTYFQNEAQLEKSRLLSDRFSAERPKGSFSTLEIQRTEQGDSAMYLCASKGTANTGELFFGEGSRLTVL.

The chain is built from TRBV18 and TRBJ2-1, with D possibly being TRBD1 (6 bases). The CDR3 consists of 16 residues. V was trimmed by 6 bases and J by 7 bases, leaving 22 bases between them. Per the germline V gene, CDR1 is KGHSH and CDR2 is LQKENI. The CDR3: CASSPRRDIYGNEQFF. CDR3 coding DNA: TGTGCCAGCTCCCCTCGCCGGGACATCTATGGGAATGAGCAGTTCTTC.